This TCR beta chain was recorded in a study of blood T cell repertoires in COVID-19. Across the study: T cells, B-cell-depleted T cells, or PBMCs provided the cDNA or gDNA that served as material.

This clone was recorded once. Germline assignment: CDR1 SQVTM and CDR2 ANQGSEA. The CDR3 length is 13 residues. Trimming removed 7 bases at V and 8 bases at J, with 17 bases between. Donors were grouped by their self-reported clinical history. Under the authors' procedure: Amplified reference gene primers provided the basis for estimating nucleated cell counts. TCRdb's table, derived via immunoSEQ multiplex PCR, lists solely in-frame clones and lacks some. D and trimming were read from the DNA, whereas the V and J calls and clone size are those reported in that table. The sample lists fewer than 450,000 clones, about 92% seen once, with less than 0.75% in the top ten.

The receptor was derived from a man aged 18 to 30 who had recovered from COVID-19. The J gene is TRBJ1-4, the V gene TRBV29-1, with a weak D call TRBD1 (6 bases). Source material: PBMCs or T cells enriched from blood (not recorded which). CDR3 coding DNA: TGCAGCGCTGGGGGCCAAGGAAGGGAAAAACTGTTTTTT. This codes for CSAGGQGREKLFF.